One and the same sample provided the 8 T cell receptor beta chains below, sequenced in a study of PD-1 blockade in classical Hodgkin lymphoma. Each and every patient relapsed after autologous stem cell transplantation, and patients got differing brentuximab vedotin exposure. Method: immunoSEQ multiplex PCR; TCRdb's copy keeps in-frame clones and lacks some. This sample yields tens of thousands of clones, of which about 91% are seen a single time; over 8.5% belongs to the top ten. The sequencing used peripheral blood mononuclear cells (PBMCs), collected before the second cycle of nivolumab. These TCRs come from a human donor with classical Hodgkin lymphoma.

The chain combines TRBV27 with TRBJ2-2, with no clear D. Between the trimmed V and J ends, which lost 3 bases and 5 bases, there was a span of 13 bases. Germline V gene sequence: CDR1 MNHEY, CDR2 SMNVEV (reference sequence). The length of the CDR3 is 15 residues. CDR3 residues: CASSLVAELTGELFF. DNA for the CDR3: TGTGCCAGCAGTTTGGTTGCAGAACTGACCGGGGAGCTGTTTTTT.

The genes are TRBV9 and TRBJ2-7, with 9 bases identical to TRBD2. Germline V gene data show CDR1 as SGDLS and CDR2 as YYNGEE. The CDR3 covers 16 residues. Germline trimming cut 3 bases from V and 5 bases from J; bases unmatched to any gene: 12. The CDR3 reads CASSGRGSGSPNEQYF. The DNA of the CDR3 is TGTGCCAGCAGCGGACGTGGTAGCGGGAGTCCCAACGAGCAGTACTTC. The full variable domain, completed using reference TRBV9 and TRBJ2-7, is DSGVTQTPKHLITATGQRVTLRCSPRSGDLSVYWYQQSLDQGLQFLIQYYNGEERAKGNILERFSAQQFPDLHSELNLSSLELGDSALYFCASSGRGSGSPNEQYFGPGTRLTVT.

J is TRBJ2-7 and V is TRBV27; tentatively, D is TRBD1 or TRBD2 (6 bases each). V lost 7 bases and J lost 7, with 23 bases in between. The CDR3 loop spans 15 amino acids. The germline V gene has CDR1 MNHEY and CDR2 SMNVEV (reference sequence). The chain's CDR3 is CASTSLEWGAGEQYF. CDR3 DNA: TGTGCCAGCACCTCACTAGAATGGGGGGCGGGGGAGCAGTACTTC.

The DNA of the CDR3 is TGTGCCAGTATGAGGACGAGGAGCACTGAAGCTTTCTTT. It translates to CASMRTRSTEAFF. The chain employs TRBV19 and TRBJ1-1; D gene unclear. Germline lookup yields CDR1 LNHDA and CDR2 SQIVND (reference sequence). V shed 7 bases and J shed 4 bases, with 13 bases lying between them. The CDR3 is made up of 13 amino acids.

This chain joins TRBV28 and TRBJ1-4; D is possibly TRBD1 (6 bases). The germline CDR1 and CDR2 sequences are MDHEN and SYDVKM. V lost 7 bases and J lost 0, with 18 bases in between. The CDR3 totals 17 residues. The CDR3: CASTPGQTPATNEKLFF. Here the CDR3 DNA reads TGTGCCAGCACCCCTGGACAGACACCTGCAACTAATGAAAAACTGTTTTTT.

The count of this clone is one. V and J are TRBV7-9 and TRBJ2-1; D possibly corresponds to TRBD2 (6 bases). Germline CDR1 and CDR2: SEHNR and FQNEAQ (reference sequence). Trimming pared 6 bases from V and 2 bases from J, leaving 26 bases between. This CDR3 comprises 19 residues. Here the CDR3 DNA reads TGTGCCAGCAGACCTTCCGGGGGAACAACAAATAAAGCCTACAATGAGCAGTTCTTC. It is translated as CASRPSGGTTNKAYNEQFF.

This chain connects TRBV7-2 to TRBJ1-5; D is uncertain. The CDR3 covers 15 residues. V was pared by 1 base and J by 0 bases, with 7 bases between. Germline-derived CDR1 and CDR2 are SGHTA and FQGNSA. The CDR3 DNA reads as TGTGCCAGCAGCTTAGTCAGTAATAGCAATCAGCCCCAGCATTTT. It yields the protein CASSLVSNSNQPQHF. Based on the CDR3 plus reference TRBV7-2 and TRBJ1-5, the full variable domain is GAGVSQSPSNKVTEKGKDVELRCDPISGHTALYWYRQSLGQGLEFLIYFQGNSAPDKSGLPSDRFSAERTGGSVSTLTIQRTQQEDSAVYLCASSLVSNSNQPQHFGDGTRLSIL.

The chain uses TRBV6-1 and TRBJ2-7; D may be TRBD1 (6 bases). V was clipped by 6 bases and J by 4 bases, with 16 bases between them. The CDR3 is made up of 14 amino acids. The germline V gene encodes CDR1 MNHNS and CDR2 SASEGT. CDR3 sequence (DNA): TGTGCCAGCAGCCCCCTCCTACAGGGTTACGAGCAGTACTTC. Amino acids: CASSPLLQGYEQYF.